A selection of T cell receptor beta chains follows, all from one sample in a study of blood T cell repertoires in COVID-19. Assay: immunoSEQ multiplex PCR; the TCRdb copy retains only in-frame clones and omits some. The table includes about 120,000 clones, 90% detected once. Sequencing was performed on peripheral blood. The receptors come from a human donor with active COVID-19. The donor label of this sample is uncertain. The CDR3 runs from the conserved cysteine through the conserved F or W. Each record gives: V gene, J gene, CDR3 protein.

>TRBV6-2/TRBV6-3|TRBJ2-3
CASSSHPRDTQYF
>TRBV10-3|TRBJ1-6
CAISGDRQGNYNSPLHF
>TRBV2|TRBJ2-7
CASTPEGTSGYSYEQYF
>TRBV4-2|TRBJ2-7
CASSQGSEQYF
>TRBV15|TRBJ1-2
CATSRDLWTDGYTF
>TRBV19|TRBJ2-7
CASSFALRGYEQYF
>TRBV9|TRBJ2-1
CASSATSKTSGENNEQFF
>TRBV3-1/TRBV3-2|TRBJ1-5
CASSQSLPNRNNQPQHF
>TRBV7-8|TRBJ2-7
CASSLSGTGYEQYF
>TRBV28|TRBJ1-2
CASAAPQGFSYGYTF